This TCR beta chain is drawn from a study of cytomegalovirus exposure and HLA in healthy donors. Study conclusions and caveats: According to a subsequent analysis, TCR clusters identified in the first cohort showed a tendency to co-occur across the roughly 130 validation repertoires. Researchers reported that a few CMV-associated chains were confirmed in vitro as CMV antigen-specific. Diagnosis of cytomegalovirus status made by the classifier reportedly showed high specificity and sensitivity.

Here immunoSEQ multiplex PCR was the method, and the copy in TCRdb shows in-frame clones only, minus some. Here the sample spans fewer than 55,000 clones, around 94% being singletons. In regard to this clone: What it recognizes is unknown.

The donors formed part of the approximately 110-subject validation cohort, distinct from the roughly 670-subject first cohort. CDR3 length equals 15 residues. Germline V CDR1 and CDR2: GTSNPN, SVGIG (reference sequence). V shed 2 bases and J shed 1 base, with 14 bases lying between them. The gene calls are TRBV30 and TRBJ1-1; tentatively, D is TRBD1 (6 bases). The sample taken for sequencing was PBMCs. This TCR was recovered from a man younger than 35 in good health and CMV-seronegative. CDR3 sequence: CAWSPPRGANTEAFF. The CDR3 DNA sequence: TGTGCCTGGAGTCCCCCTCGGGGGGCGAACACTGAAGCTTTCTTT.